This T cell receptor beta chain is drawn from a study of blood T cell repertoires in COVID-19. The CDR3 extends over 18 amino acids. Germline CDR1 and CDR2: ENHRY and SYGVKD. Trimming took off 0 bases at V and 0 bases at J, with 15 bases between the two ends. Data came from immunoSEQ multiplex PCR; TCRdb stores just in-frame clones and leaves some out. Here the sample spans 90,000 to 120,000 clones, about 86% being singletons. The sample was PBMCs or T cells enriched from blood (not recorded which). The TCR comes from a woman between 50 and 59 years old who had recovered from COVID-19. This chain joins TRBV10-3 and TRBJ1-5; TRBD1 is a possible D gene (5 bases). CDR3 protein: CAISESPGGGDSNQPQHF. The DNA for the CDR3 is TGTGCCATCAGTGAGTCCCCCGGGGGGGGTGATAGCAATCAGCCCCAGCATTTT.